Shown below are 21 T cell receptor beta chains from a single sample sequenced in a study of blood T cell repertoires in COVID-19. Some clones are missing from TCRdb's copy, which holds only in-frame ones; the method was immunoSEQ multiplex PCR. The repertoire holds roughly 200,000 clones, with approximately 86% as singletons. Sequences were obtained from PBMCs or T cells enriched from blood (not recorded which). These receptors came from a woman aged 25 to 45 who had been exposed to COVID-19.

J is TRBJ1-4 and V is TRBV14; D remains ambiguous. The length of the CDR3 is 15 residues. The V gene's germline CDR1 is SGHDN and CDR2 FVKESK. With 4 bases removed from V and 8 bases from J, the gap between germline ends came to 17 bases. CDR3 bases: TGTGCCAGCAGCCGAGGCCGGACCGGGAGAGAAAAACTGTTTTTT. Its protein is CASSRGRTGREKLFF.

The chain carries TRBV5-1 and TRBJ1-1; tentative D call: TRBD1 (5 bases). The V end was cut by 5 bases, the J end by 5 bases, with 19 bases between. Germline-derived CDR1 and CDR2 are SGHRS and YFSETQ. The CDR3 contains 15 residues. CDR3 sequence reads: CASRVGRAGETEAFF. CDR3 in DNA: TGCGCCAGCAGGGTGGGCAGGGCAGGAGAAACTGAAGCTTTCTTT.

The sample holds one count of this clone. The rearrangement uses TRBV7-9 and TRBJ1-1; 8 bases agree with TRBD1. CDR3 length equals 17 residues. In germline, CDR1 is SEHNR, CDR2 FQNEAQ (reference sequence). V lost 3 bases, J lost 5 bases, and 14 bases stayed unmatched. The CDR3 reads CASSFGQGEGMRTEAFF. DNA of the CDR3: TGTGCCAGCAGCTTTGGACAGGGCGAGGGGATGAGGACTGAAGCTTTCTTT.

This clone was counted once. V gene TRBV2 combines with J gene TRBJ2-2; tentative D call: TRBD1 (6 bases). Germline V gene lookup returns CDR1 SNHLY and CDR2 FYNNEI. The length of the CDR3 is 16 residues. Deletions cut 1 base from V and 0 bases from J, with 9 bases between. The CDR3 DNA reads TGTGCCAGCAGTGAAGAGGGGACATCGAACACCGGGGAGCTGTTTTTT. As protein: CASSEEGTSNTGELFF.

V and J are TRBV19 and TRBJ2-4, with 8 positions matching TRBD1. V gave up 4 bases and J gave up 6 bases; unmatched junction bases: 5. The length of the CDR3 is 14 residues. The germline CDR1 and CDR2 sequences are LNHDA and SQIVND (reference sequence). This CDR3 is CASSSRGRRNIQYF. DNA of the CDR3: TGTGCCAGTAGTAGCAGGGGGCGAAGAAACATTCAGTACTTC.

The chain couples TRBV3-1 (or the pseudogene TRBV3-2) to TRBJ2-2; D unresolved. CDR1 and CDR2 from the germline V gene are LGHDT and YNNKEL (reference sequence). Trimming left V 1 base short and J 4 bases short, with 7 bases between. The CDR3 runs to 14 residues. The CDR3 DNA sequence: TGTGCCAGCAGCCAAGGTTGGAGCACCGGGGAGCTGTTTTTT. This translates into CASSQGWSTGELFF.

The chain has TRBV30 and TRBJ2-3; D is perhaps TRBD2 (5 bases). The CDR3 contains 17 residues. Germline V CDR1 and CDR2: GTSNPN, SVGIG (reference sequence). CDR3 sequence reads: CASAGSIGPHFTDTQYF. CDR3 coding DNA: TGTGCTTCCGCTGGGAGTATCGGACCACACTTCACAGATACGCAGTATTTT.

This clone occurred a few times. V and J are TRBV2 and TRBJ2-1; 8 nucleotides agree with TRBD2. With V trimmed by 10 bases and J by 2 bases, 4 bases remained unmatched. CDR1 SNHLY and CDR2 FYNNEI come from the germline V gene. The CDR3 contains 13 residues. The CDR3 nucleotides read TGTGCCATAAGCGGGGGCCCCTACAATGAGCAGTTCTTC. This codes for CAISGGPYNEQFF.

The CDR3 DNA is TGTGCCAGTAGTCGGCGAACAGGGGGCACTACGAACACTGAAGCTTTCTTT. Translating gives CASSRRTGGTTNTEAFF. The genes are TRBV19 and TRBJ1-1; 9 nucleotides line up with TRBD1. From germline, CDR1 is LNHDA and CDR2 SQIVND (reference sequence). Losses at the gene ends were 5 bases for V and 1 base for J; bases not matched to a gene: 11. The CDR3 spans 17 residues.

CDR3 amino acids: CASSFLGRGVPSSYNEQFF. CDR3 in DNA: TGTGCCAGCAGCTTTCTTGGGCGGGGGGTGCCAAGCTCCTACAATGAGCAGTTCTTC. V is TRBV3-1 (or the pseudogene TRBV3-2) and J is TRBJ2-1, with TRBD2 identical over 8 bases. Germline V gene data show CDR1 as LGHDT and CDR2 as YNNKEL (reference sequence). The V and J ends lost 5 bases and 0 bases, in that order; junction bases with no gene match: 15. The CDR3 has 19 amino acids.

J is TRBJ2-7 and V is TRBV19; TRBD1 matches at 12 bases. The V segment lost 6 bases and the J segment 3 bases; nucleotides outside the gene matches: 15. CDR1 LNHDA and CDR2 SQIVND come from the germline V gene (reference sequence). The CDR3 is 18 amino acids. CDR3 sequence reads: CASSSGELGQGARYEQYF. CDR3 nucleotides: TGTGCCAGTAGCAGCGGAGAACTGGGACAGGGGGCCCGCTACGAGCAGTACTTC.

A single count supports this clone. The rearrangement joins TRBV4-1 to TRBJ2-2; 10 bases agree with TRBD1. V dropped 6 bases and J dropped 1; count of bases not matched to a gene: 8. In germline, CDR1 is MGHRA, CDR2 YSYEKL. The CDR3 length is 17 residues. The CDR3 DNA reads as TGCGCCAGCAGGCTCGGGACAGGGGAATTGAACACCGGGGAGCTGTTTTTT. This gives the protein CASRLGTGELNTGELFF.

This clone was recorded at least ten times. V gene TRBV7-2 combines with J gene TRBJ2-7, with D tentatively TRBD1 (5 bases). The CDR3 runs to 18 residues. Germline V gene sequence: CDR1 SGHTA, CDR2 FQGNSA. V lost 3 bases and J lost 3, with 24 bases in between. CDR3 sequence: CASSFSFSLGIRGYEQYF. The CDR3 nucleotides read TGTGCCAGCAGCTTTTCTTTTTCGTTGGGTATTAGGGGCTACGAGCAGTACTTC.

This chain uses TRBV18 with TRBJ2-1; D might be TRBD2 (7 bases). The CDR3 length is 16 residues. CDR1 is KGHSH and CDR2 is LQKENI in the germline V gene. Trimming stripped 3 bases from V and 3 bases from J, with 15 bases between. CDR3 protein: CASSPQRGAVYNEQFF. The CDR3 DNA sequence: TGTGCCAGCTCACCCCAACGGGGGGCGGTCTACAATGAGCAGTTCTTC.

J is TRBJ2-7 and V is TRBV27, with a tentative D call TRBD1 (5 bases). Germline V gene sequence: CDR1 MNHEY, CDR2 SMNVEV (reference sequence). The germline V and J ends were trimmed by 5 bases and 7 bases, with 18 bases remaining between them. The length of the CDR3 is 14 residues. The CDR3 sequence is CASSPSGAGREQYF. The CDR3 DNA follows: TGTGCCAGCAGTCCGAGTGGTGCAGGGCGGGAGCAGTACTTC.

The CDR3 loop is CASSVGTDPPYF. As DNA, the CDR3 is TGTGCCAGCAGCGTGGGGACAGATCCCCCGTATTTT. This chain connects TRBV9 to TRBJ2-3, with 7 positions matching TRBD1. Germline CDR1 is SGDLS and CDR2 is YYNGEE. After removal of 2 bases from V and 14 bases from J, the junction contained 8 bases not matched to a gene. This CDR3 comprises 12 residues.

The chain links TRBV4-1 to TRBJ1-1, with TRBD1 matching over 8 bases. From germline, CDR1 is MGHRA and CDR2 YSYEKL. The CDR3 spans 15 residues. The junction had 9 bases not matched to a gene; V was cut back by 6 bases and J by 3 bases. CDR3 amino acids: CASREQGGLDTEAFF. Written as DNA, the CDR3 is TGCGCCAGCAGAGAACAGGGGGGTTTGGACACTGAAGCTTTCTTT.

The chain recombines TRBV3-1 (or the pseudogene TRBV3-2) with TRBJ1-1; 7 bases are shared with TRBD1. CDR3 length equals 14 residues. Trimming removed 1 base from V and 4 bases from J; junction bases left unmatched: 3. Germline V lookup: CDR1 LGHDT, CDR2 YNNKEL (reference sequence). The chain's CDR3 is CASSQGGTVTEAFF. CDR3 DNA sequence: TGTGCCAGCAGCCAAGGGGGGACAGTCACTGAAGCTTTCTTT.

The CDR3 loop reads CASSLVGAAYEQYF. CDR3 in DNA: TGTGCCAGCAGTTTAGTAGGGGCCGCCTACGAGCAGTACTTC. The rearrangement uses TRBV27 and TRBJ2-7; D possibly corresponds to TRBD1 (5 bases). The CDR3 is made up of 14 amino acids. Trimming removed 2 bases at V and 2 bases at J, with 10 bases between. The V gene's germline CDR1 is MNHEY and CDR2 SMNVEV (reference sequence).

This clone was seen once. The rearrangement uses TRBV28 and TRBJ1-5; D is possibly TRBD1 (6 bases). CDR1 is MDHEN and CDR2 is SYDVKM in the germline V gene. Trimming removed 3 bases at V and 0 bases at J, with 15 bases between. This CDR3 contains 17 residues. CDR3 sequence reads: CASSLAIGGFSNQPQHF. The CDR3 coding sequence is TGTGCCAGCAGTTTGGCTATAGGGGGTTTTAGCAATCAGCCCCAGCATTTT.

The V and J genes are TRBV6-1 and TRBJ1-3; D ambiguous. V was clipped by 1 base and J by 0 bases, with 4 bases between them. CDR3 length: 14 residues. Germline CDR1 MNHNS, CDR2 SASEGT. The CDR3 spells CASSEGLSGNTIYF. The CDR3 nucleotides read TGTGCCAGCAGTGAAGGACTCTCTGGAAACACCATATATTTT.